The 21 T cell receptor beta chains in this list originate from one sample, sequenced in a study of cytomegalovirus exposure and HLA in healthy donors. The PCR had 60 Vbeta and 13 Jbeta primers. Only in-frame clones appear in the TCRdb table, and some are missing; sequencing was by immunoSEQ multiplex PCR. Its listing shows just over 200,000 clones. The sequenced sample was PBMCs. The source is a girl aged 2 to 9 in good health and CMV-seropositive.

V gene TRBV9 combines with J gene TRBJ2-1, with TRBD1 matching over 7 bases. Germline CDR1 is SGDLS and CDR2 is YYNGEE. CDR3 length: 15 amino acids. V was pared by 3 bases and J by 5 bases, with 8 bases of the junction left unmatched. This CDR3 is CASSDTGTVHNEQFF. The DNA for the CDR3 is TGTGCCAGCAGCGACACCGGGACAGTCCACAATGAGCAGTTCTTC.

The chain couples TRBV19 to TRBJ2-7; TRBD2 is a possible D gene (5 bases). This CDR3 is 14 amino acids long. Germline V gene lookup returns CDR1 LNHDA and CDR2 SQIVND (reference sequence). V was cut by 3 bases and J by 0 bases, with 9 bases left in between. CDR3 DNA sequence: TGTGCCAGTAGTATCACGGGGAGCTCCTACGAGCAGTACTTC. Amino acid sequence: CASSITGSSYEQYF.

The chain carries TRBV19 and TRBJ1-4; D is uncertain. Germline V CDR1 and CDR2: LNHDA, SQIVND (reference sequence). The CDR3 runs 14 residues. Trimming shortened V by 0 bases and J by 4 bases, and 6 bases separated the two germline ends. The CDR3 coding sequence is TGTGCCAGTAGTATAGACAGTTATAATGAAAAACTGTTTTTT. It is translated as CASSIDSYNEKLFF. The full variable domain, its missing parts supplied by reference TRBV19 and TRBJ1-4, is DGGITQSPKYLFRKEGQNVTLSCEQNLNHDAMYWYRQDPGQGLRLIYYSQIVNDFQKGDIAEGYSVSREKKESFPLTVTSAQKNPTAFYLCASSIDSYNEKLFFGSGTQLSVL.

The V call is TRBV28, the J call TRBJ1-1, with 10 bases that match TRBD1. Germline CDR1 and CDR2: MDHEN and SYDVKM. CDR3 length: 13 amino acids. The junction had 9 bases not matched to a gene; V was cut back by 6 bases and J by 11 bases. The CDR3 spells CASRPDRGGRAFF. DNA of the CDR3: TGTGCCAGCAGACCGGACAGGGGGGGACGGGCTTTCTTT.

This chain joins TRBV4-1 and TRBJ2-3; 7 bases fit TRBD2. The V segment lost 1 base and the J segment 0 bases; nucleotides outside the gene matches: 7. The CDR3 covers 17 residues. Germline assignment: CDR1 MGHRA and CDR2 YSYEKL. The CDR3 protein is CASSQVGREGSTDTQYF. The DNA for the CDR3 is TGCGCCAGCAGCCAAGTTGGGAGGGAGGGAAGCACAGATACGCAGTATTTT.

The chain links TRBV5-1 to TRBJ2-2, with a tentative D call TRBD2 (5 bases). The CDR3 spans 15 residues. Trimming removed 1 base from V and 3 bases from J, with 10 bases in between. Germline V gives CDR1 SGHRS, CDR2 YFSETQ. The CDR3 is CASSLYRGHTGELFF. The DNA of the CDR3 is TGCGCCAGCAGCTTGTACCGGGGTCACACCGGGGAGCTGTTTTTT. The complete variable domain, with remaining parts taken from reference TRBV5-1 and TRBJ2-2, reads KAGVTQTPRYLIKTRGQQVTLSCSPISGHRSVSWYQQTPGQGLQFLFEYFSETQRNKGNFPGRFSGRQFSNSRSEMNVSTLELGDSALYLCASSLYRGHTGELFFGEGSRLTVL.

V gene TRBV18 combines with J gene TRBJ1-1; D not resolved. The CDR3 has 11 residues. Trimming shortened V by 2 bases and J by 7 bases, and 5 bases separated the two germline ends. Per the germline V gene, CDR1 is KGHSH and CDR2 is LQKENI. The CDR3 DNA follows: TGTGCCAGCTCACCAGGAGTTGAAGCTTTCTTT. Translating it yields CASSPGVEAFF. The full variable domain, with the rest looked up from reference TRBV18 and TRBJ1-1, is NAGVMQNPRHLVRRRGQEARLRCSPMKGHSHVYWYRQLPEEGLKFMVYLQKENIIDESGMPKERFSAEFPKEGPSILRIQQVVRGDSAAYFCASSPGVEAFFGQGTRLTVV.

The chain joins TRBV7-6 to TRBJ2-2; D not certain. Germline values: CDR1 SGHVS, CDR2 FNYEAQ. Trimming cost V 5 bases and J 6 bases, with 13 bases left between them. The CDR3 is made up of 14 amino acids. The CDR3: CASSLNIESGELFF. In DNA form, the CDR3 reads TGTGCCAGCAGCCTCAATATCGAGTCCGGGGAGCTGTTTTTT.

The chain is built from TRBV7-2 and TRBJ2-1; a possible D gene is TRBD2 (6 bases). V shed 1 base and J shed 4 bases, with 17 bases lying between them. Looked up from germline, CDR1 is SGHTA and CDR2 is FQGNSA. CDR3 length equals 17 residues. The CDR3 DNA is TGTGCCAGCAGCTTAGACCACCAGGCGGGGAAGTACAATGAGCAGTTCTTC. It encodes CASSLDHQAGKYNEQFF.

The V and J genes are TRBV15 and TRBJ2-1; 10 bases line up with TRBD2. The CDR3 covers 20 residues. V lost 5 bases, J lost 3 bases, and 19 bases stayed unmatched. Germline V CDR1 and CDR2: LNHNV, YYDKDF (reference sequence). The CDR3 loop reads CATSSPIGGLAGAVYNEQFF. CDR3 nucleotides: TGTGCCACCAGCTCCCCTATCGGCGGGCTAGCGGGAGCCGTCTACAATGAGCAGTTCTTC.

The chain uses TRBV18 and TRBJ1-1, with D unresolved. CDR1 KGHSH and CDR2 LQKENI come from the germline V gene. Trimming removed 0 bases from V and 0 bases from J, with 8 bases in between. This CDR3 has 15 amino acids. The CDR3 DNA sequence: TGTGCCAGCTCACCACCGGGAGTTATGAACACTGAAGCTTTCTTT. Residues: CASSPPGVMNTEAFF.

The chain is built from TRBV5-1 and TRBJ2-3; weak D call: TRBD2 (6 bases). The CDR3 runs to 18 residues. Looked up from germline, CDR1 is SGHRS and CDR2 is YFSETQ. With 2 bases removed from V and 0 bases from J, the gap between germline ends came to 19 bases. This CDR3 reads CASSLTTGARTSTDTQYF. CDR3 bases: TGCGCCAGCAGCTTAACCACGGGAGCCCGGACTAGCACAGATACGCAGTATTTT.

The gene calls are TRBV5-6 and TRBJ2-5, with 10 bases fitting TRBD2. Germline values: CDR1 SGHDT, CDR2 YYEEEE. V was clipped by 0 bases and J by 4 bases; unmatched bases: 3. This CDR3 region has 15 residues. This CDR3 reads CASSLDLAGAETQYF. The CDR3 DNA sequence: TGTGCCAGCAGCTTGGACCTAGCGGGAGCAGAGACCCAGTACTTC.

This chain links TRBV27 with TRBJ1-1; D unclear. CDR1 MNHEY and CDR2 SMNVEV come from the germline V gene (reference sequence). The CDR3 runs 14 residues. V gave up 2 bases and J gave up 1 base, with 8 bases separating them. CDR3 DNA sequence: TGTGCCAGCAGTTTACGCGCGGGGAACACTGAAGCTTTCTTT. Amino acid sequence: CASSLRAGNTEAFF.

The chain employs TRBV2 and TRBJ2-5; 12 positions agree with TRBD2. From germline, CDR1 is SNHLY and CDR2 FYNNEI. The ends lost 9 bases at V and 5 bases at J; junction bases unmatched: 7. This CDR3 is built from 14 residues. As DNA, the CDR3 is TGTGCCAGTCGCGGGACTAGCGGGTGGGAGACCCAGTACTTC. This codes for CASRGTSGWETQYF.

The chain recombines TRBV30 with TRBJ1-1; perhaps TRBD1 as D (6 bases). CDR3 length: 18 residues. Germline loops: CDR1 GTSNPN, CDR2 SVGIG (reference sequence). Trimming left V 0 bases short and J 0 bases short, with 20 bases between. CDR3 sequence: CAWSVWEMGADLNTEAFF. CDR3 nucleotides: TGTGCCTGGAGTGTGTGGGAAATGGGGGCGGACTTGAACACTGAAGCTTTCTTT. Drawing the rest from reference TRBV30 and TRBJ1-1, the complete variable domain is SQTIHQWPATLVQPVGSPLSLECTVEGTSNPNLYWYRQAAGRGLQLLFYSVGIGQISSEVPQNLSASRPQDRQFILSSKKLLLSDSGFYLCAWSVWEMGADLNTEAFFGQGTRLTVV.

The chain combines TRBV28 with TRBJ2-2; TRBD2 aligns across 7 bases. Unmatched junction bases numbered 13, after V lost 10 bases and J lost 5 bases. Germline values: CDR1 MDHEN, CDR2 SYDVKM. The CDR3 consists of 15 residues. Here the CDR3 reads CANSPLPGGTGELFF. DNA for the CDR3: TGTGCCAACAGCCCTCTGCCGGGAGGTACCGGGGAGCTGTTTTTT.

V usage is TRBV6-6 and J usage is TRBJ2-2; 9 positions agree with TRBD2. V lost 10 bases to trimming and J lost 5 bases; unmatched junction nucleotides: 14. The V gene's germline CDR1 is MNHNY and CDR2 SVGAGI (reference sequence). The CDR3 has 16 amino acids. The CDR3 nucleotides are TGTGCCACCAGGGGATGGGGTAGCGGGGGAACCGGGGAGCTGTTTTTT. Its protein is CATRGWGSGGTGELFF.

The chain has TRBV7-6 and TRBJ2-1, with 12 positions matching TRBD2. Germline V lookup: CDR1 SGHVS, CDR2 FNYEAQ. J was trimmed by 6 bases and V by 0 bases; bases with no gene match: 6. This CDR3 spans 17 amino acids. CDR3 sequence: CASSLARLAGGVNEQFF. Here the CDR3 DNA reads TGTGCCAGCAGCTTAGCGCGGCTAGCGGGAGGGGTCAATGAGCAGTTCTTC.

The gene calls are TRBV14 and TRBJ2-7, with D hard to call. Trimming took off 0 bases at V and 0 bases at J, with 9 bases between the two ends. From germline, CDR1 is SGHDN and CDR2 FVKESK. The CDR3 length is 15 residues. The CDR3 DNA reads TGTGCCAGCAGCCAAGATAGCATCTCCTCCTACGAGCAGTACTTC. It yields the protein CASSQDSISSYEQYF.

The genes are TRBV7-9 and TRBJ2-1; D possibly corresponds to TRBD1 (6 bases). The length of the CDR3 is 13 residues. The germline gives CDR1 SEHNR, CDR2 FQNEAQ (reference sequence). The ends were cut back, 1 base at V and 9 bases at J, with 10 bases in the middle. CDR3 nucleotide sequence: TGTGCCAGCAGCTTAGTCGCGGACAGTGAGCAGTTCTTC. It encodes CASSLVADSEQFF. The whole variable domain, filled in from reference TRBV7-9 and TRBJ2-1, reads DTGVSQNPRHKITKRGQNVTFRCDPISEHNRLYWYRQTLGQGPEFLTYFQNEAQLEKSRLLSDRFSAERPKGSFSTLEIQRTEQGDSAMYLCASSLVADSEQFFGPGTRLTVL.